Below, one TCR beta chain is given with its context. Its specificity is unknown. The sample is drawn from a study of shared clonotypes between healthy human individuals. Findings of the study overall: When compared with the clonotypes that were shared by all four sorted-subset donors, the non-shared clonotypes turned out to have lower generation probabilities.

CDR1 is KGHSH and CDR2 is LQKENI in the germline V gene. The CDR3 runs to 15 residues. The V gene lost 0 bases and the J gene lost 2 bases, with 10 bases spanning the gap. The study separated CD4+ cells into CD45RA+ naive and CD45RA-negative memory subsets. Here immunoSEQ multiplex PCR was the method, and the copy in TCRdb shows in-frame clones only, minus some. The sample lists over a million clones, nearly 99% seen once, with around 0.45% in the top ten. The chain couples TRBV18 to TRBJ1-1; D is possibly TRBD1 (6 bases). The sequence came from a man aged 25-45 years in good health. Sequenced material: naive CD4+ T cells sorted from blood. Subset: CD45RA+ positively selected. The DNA of the CDR3 is TGTGCCAGCTCACCACCGGGACACATAAACACTGAAGCTTTCTTT. The encoded protein is CASSPPGHINTEAFF.